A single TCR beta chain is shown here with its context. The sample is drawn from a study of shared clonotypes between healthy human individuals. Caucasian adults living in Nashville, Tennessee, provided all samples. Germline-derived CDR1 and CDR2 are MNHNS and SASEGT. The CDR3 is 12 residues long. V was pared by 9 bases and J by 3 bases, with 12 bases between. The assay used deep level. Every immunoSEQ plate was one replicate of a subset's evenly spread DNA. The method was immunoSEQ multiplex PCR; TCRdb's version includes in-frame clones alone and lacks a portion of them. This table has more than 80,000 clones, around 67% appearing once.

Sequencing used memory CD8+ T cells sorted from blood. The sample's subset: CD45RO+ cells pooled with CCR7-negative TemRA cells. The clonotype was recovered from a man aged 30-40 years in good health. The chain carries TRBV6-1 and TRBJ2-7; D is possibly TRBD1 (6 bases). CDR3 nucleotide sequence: TGTGCCAGTCGAACAGGGATCTACGAGCAGTACTTC. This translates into CASRTGIYEQYF.